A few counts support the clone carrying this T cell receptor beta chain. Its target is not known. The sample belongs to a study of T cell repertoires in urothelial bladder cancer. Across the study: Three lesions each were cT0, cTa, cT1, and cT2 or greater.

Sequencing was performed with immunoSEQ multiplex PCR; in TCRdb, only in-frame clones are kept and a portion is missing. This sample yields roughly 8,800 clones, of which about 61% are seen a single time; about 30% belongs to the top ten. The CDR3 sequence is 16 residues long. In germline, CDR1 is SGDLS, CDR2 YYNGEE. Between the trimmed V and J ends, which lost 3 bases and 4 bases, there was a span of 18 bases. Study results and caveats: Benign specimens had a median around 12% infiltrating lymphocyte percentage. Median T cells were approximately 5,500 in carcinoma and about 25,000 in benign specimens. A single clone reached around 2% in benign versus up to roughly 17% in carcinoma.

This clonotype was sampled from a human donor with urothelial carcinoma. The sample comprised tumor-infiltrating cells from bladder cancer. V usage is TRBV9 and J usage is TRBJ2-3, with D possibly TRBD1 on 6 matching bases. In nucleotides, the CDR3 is TGTGCCAGCAGCGGAGGAACGAGGGGGAGTTCAGATACGCAGTATTTT. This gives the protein CASSGGTRGSSDTQYF.